This T cell receptor beta chain comes out of a study of blood T cell repertoires in COVID-19. Original processing notes: Reference gene primers were amplified, and this amplification served to estimate nucleated cell counts. Only in-frame clones appear in the TCRdb table, and some are missing; sequencing was by immunoSEQ multiplex PCR. The V and J calls and clone size are taken from that table; D and trimming were inferred from the DNA. This table holds 150,000 or so clones, around 90% found once. The ends were cut back, 5 bases at V and 3 bases at J, with 14 bases in the middle. The CDR3 length is 13 residues. The germline gives CDR1 SQVTM, CDR2 ANQGSEA.

The rearrangement links TRBV29-1 to TRBJ2-7; possibly TRBD2 for D (7 bases). Sequencing used peripheral blood. This clonotype was obtained from a man aged 45-60 years with acute or convalescent COVID-19. Written as DNA, the CDR3 is TGCAGCGTTTTAGGGGGGGGACTCTACGAGCAGTACGTC. Its translation: CSVLGGGLYEQYV.